The 5 T cell receptor beta chains given below trace back to one sample, sequenced in a study of vaccination and CD4 T cells after COVID-19. No antigen has been identified for these receptors. Sequenced with the Oncomine TCR Beta short-read assay was DNA taken from cultured CD4+ T cells. TCRdb reprocessed the PCR reads with MiXCR, giving one entry per CDR3 protein. This table holds about 20,000 distinct CDR3 sequences, roughly 40% found once. Treatment given: approximately nine-day PBMC culture with coronavirus spike peptide pools or control peptides (ViraFEST assay). Sequencing used CD4+ T cells from blood, cultured in vitro, obtained before SARS-CoV-2 vaccination. Source of these receptors: a human donor who received a COVID-19 vaccine.

The sample holds a few counts of this clonotype. The rearrangement uses TRBV27 and TRBJ2-5, with 8 positions matching TRBD1. V gave up 6 bases and J gave up 5 bases; unmatched junction bases: 11. This CDR3 is 15 amino acids long. Per the germline V gene, CDR1 is MNHEY and CDR2 is SMNVEV (reference sequence). The CDR3 protein is CASSPTGQGVETQYF. The CDR3 nucleotides are TGTGCCAGCAGCCCTACCGGACAGGGCGTTGAGACCCAGTACTTC.

This clonotype showed up just a few times. V is TRBV5-4 and J is TRBJ2-5; TRBD1 agrees at 8 bases. V lost 5 bases to trimming and J lost 5 bases; unmatched junction nucleotides: 8. Germline assignment: CDR1 SGHNT and CDR2 YYREEE (reference sequence). This CDR3 has 14 residues. The CDR3 DNA is TGTGCCAGCAGGCATGATCAGGGGGCGGAGACCCAGTACTTC. It codes for CASRHDQGAETQYF.

Only a few counts were recorded for this clonotype. The V and J genes are TRBV29-1 and TRBJ2-5; weak D call: TRBD2 (5 bases). The V and J ends lost 2 bases and 5 bases respectively, with 9 bases between them. The germline CDR1 and CDR2 sequences are SQVTM and ANQGSEA. The CDR3 is made up of 12 amino acids. The CDR3 reads CSVEIASETQYF. DNA of the CDR3: TGCAGCGTTGAAATAGCGTCGGAGACCCAGTACTTC.

There are a few counts of this clonotype. This chain joins TRBV7-6 and TRBJ2-5; D uncertain. Germline loops: CDR1 SGHVS, CDR2 FNYEAQ. With 0 bases removed from V and 5 bases from J, the gap between germline ends came to 4 bases. The CDR3 is made up of 12 amino acids. The CDR3: CASSLARETQYF. The CDR3 DNA sequence: TGTGCCAGCAGCTTAGCTAGGGAGACCCAGTACTTC. The full variable domain, in which reference TRBV7-6 and TRBJ2-5 provide the parts outside the CDR3, is GAGVSQSPRYKVTKRGQDVALRCDPISGHVSLYWYRQALGQGPEFLTYFNYEAQQDKSGLPNDRFSAERPEGSISTLTIQRTEQRDSAMYRCASSLARETQYFGPGTRLLVL.

The chain recombines TRBV6-1 with TRBJ2-3, with TRBD2 identical over 8 bases. Germline V lookup: CDR1 MNHNS, CDR2 SASEGT. The CDR3 sequence is 14 residues long. V dropped 7 bases and J dropped 4; count of bases not matched to a gene: 7. This CDR3 is CASTKAGGPDTQYF. The CDR3, as DNA: TGTGCCAGCACGAAGGCGGGGGGACCAGATACGCAGTATTTT.